A selection of T cell receptor beta chains follows, all from one sample in a study of blood T cell repertoires in COVID-19. Method: immunoSEQ multiplex PCR; TCRdb's copy keeps in-frame clones and lacks some. The sample includes just under 85,000 clones, over 70% of them seen just once. Specimen: peripheral blood. These receptors all come from a woman in her fifties or sixties with acute or convalescent COVID-19. The CDR3 runs from the conserved cysteine through the conserved F or W. The D gene is left open where the match is weak. Some rows have no size entry. The others give once, few or many, or a class for an expanded clone.

V	J	D	size	CDR3	DNA
TRBV21-1	TRBJ2-1	.	.	CASSKPLPRAGGPDNEQFF	TGTGCCAGCAGCAAACCGCTCCCCCGAGCGGGAGGGCCCGACAATGAGCAGTTCTTC
TRBV25-1	TRBJ1-1	TRBD1	few	CASLPLQGAVTEAFF	TGTGCCAGCCTACCTCTGCAGGGGGCGGTCACTGAAGCTTTCTTT
TRBV5-1	TRBJ1-1	.	.	CASSLGQGRAEAFF	TGCGCCAGCAGCTTGGGGCAGGGTAGAGCTGAAGCTTTCTTT
TRBV16	TRBJ1-1	.	.	CASSPHVGGADTEAFF	TGTGCCAGCAGCCCACACGTGGGGGGGGCGGACACTGAAGCTTTCTTT
TRBV7-2	TRBJ2-3	TRBD2	.	CASSLQAGGIDTQYF	TGTGCCAGCAGCCTCCAAGCGGGGGGTATAGATACGCAGTATTTT
TRBV9	TRBJ1-6	.	.	CASSVASESISPLHF	TGTGCCAGCAGCGTAGCCTCAGAAAGTATTTCACCCCTCCACTTT
TRBV27	TRBJ1-6	.	.	CASSLRGSPLHF	TGTGCCAGCAGTTTAAGGGGGTCACCCCTCCACTTT
TRBV7-9	TRBJ2-5	TRBD2	few	CASSQLATVSETQYF	TGTGCCAGCAGCCAACTAGCGACCGTCAGCGAGACCCAGTACTTC
TRBV5-1	TRBJ2-1	TRBD2	few	CASSLLAGGHEQFF	TGCGCCAGCAGCTTACTAGCGGGAGGCCATGAGCAGTTCTTC
TRBV11-2	TRBJ2-1	TRBD2	.	CASSPTSGIGYEQFF	TGTGCCAGCAGCCCGACTAGCGGGATTGGGTATGAGCAGTTCTTC
TRBV3-1/TRBV3-2	TRBJ2-1	TRBD2	once	CASSQNLAGDEQFF	TGTGCCAGCAGCCAAAACCTAGCGGGGGATGAGCAGTTCTTC
TRBV7-9	TRBJ2-1	TRBD2	.	CASSTGTSGTNEQFF	TGTGCCAGCAGTACCGGGACTAGCGGGACCAATGAGCAGTTCTTC